Listed here are 32 T cell receptor beta chains from one sample, sequenced in a study of blood T cell repertoires in COVID-19. Sequenced by immunoSEQ multiplex PCR; TCRdb stores in-frame clones only, minus some. The sample lists about 140,000 clones, around 73% seen once, with more than 8.5% in the top ten. Material: peripheral blood. The receptor source for this set is a woman aged 50 to 60 with active or convalescent COVID-19.

V gene TRBV7-9 combines with J gene TRBJ1-2, with a weak D call TRBD1 (6 bases). There are 15 residues in the CDR3. CDR1 is SEHNR, CDR2 FQNEAQ, per germline (reference sequence). Trimming took 5 bases from V and 4 from J, leaving 17 bases between them. The CDR3 DNA follows: TGTGCCAGCAGCACCACTCTCAGGGGCGGCTATGGCTACACCTTC. Amino acid sequence: CASSTTLRGGYGYTF.

The genes are TRBV4-2 and TRBJ2-3; TRBD2 aligns across 8 bases. The J segment lost 4 bases and the V segment lost 6 bases, leaving 12 bases of the junction unmatched. Germline CDR1 reads LGHNA; CDR2 reads YNFKEQ. This CDR3 is 16 amino acids long. The CDR3: CASRNRGGLEPDTQYF. The CDR3 bases are TGTGCCAGCAGGAACCGGGGGGGTCTGGAGCCAGATACGCAGTATTTT.

The chain has TRBV11-2 and TRBJ1-2; D is ambiguous. The CDR3 is 15 amino acids. Per germline, CDR1 SGHAT and CDR2 FQNNGV. Deletions cut 1 base from V and 0 bases from J, with 9 bases between. CDR3 protein: CASSLGRSTNYGYTF. The CDR3 DNA sequence: TGTGCCAGCAGCTTAGGGAGGAGTACTAACTATGGCTACACCTTC. Together with reference TRBV11-2 and TRBJ1-2, the CDR3 gives the full variable domain: EAGVAQSPRYKIIEKRQSVAFWCNPISGHATLYWYQQILGQGPKLLIQFQNNGVVDDSQLPKDRFSAERLKGVDSTLKIQPAKLEDSAVYLCASSLGRSTNYGYTFGSGTRLTVV.

This clone is labeled medium-sized (0.01 to 0.1%). V gene TRBV7-2 combines with J gene TRBJ2-7; TRBD1 agrees at 7 bases. V dropped 4 bases and J dropped 3; count of bases not matched to a gene: 0. The V gene's germline CDR1 is SGHTA and CDR2 FQGNSA. CDR3 size: 12 residues. The CDR3 bases are TGTGCCAGCAGCTGGGACAGCTACGAGCAGTACTTC. Its translation is CASSWDSYEQYF.

This chain links TRBV7-2 with TRBJ2-7; 9 bases map to TRBD1. Germline V gene data show CDR1 as SGHTA and CDR2 as FQGNSA. V was clipped by 4 bases and J by 7 bases; unmatched bases: 11. This CDR3 spans 15 amino acids. This CDR3 reads CASSSDPGQGREQYF. CDR3 DNA: TGTGCCAGCAGCTCGGACCCGGGACAGGGTAGGGAGCAGTACTTC.

The rearrangement links TRBV6-5 to TRBJ2-7; a weak D match, TRBD2 (6 bases). Trimming took 11 bases from V and 7 from J, leaving 15 bases between them. CDR1 is MNHEY and CDR2 is SVGAGI in the germline V gene. CDR3 length: 11 residues. DNA for the CDR3: TGTGCCGGCGGGCTAGCGCAGGAGCAGTACTTC. Encoded protein: CAGGLAQEQYF.

This sequence joins TRBV28 and TRBJ2-7; no firm D call. The germline gives CDR1 MDHEN, CDR2 SYDVKM. Trimming left V 6 bases short and J 5 bases short, with 11 bases between. The CDR3 loop spans 12 amino acids. CDR3 in amino acids: CASSPLRNEQYF. The DNA for the CDR3 is TGTGCCAGCAGCCCCCTAAGAAACGAGCAGTACTTC.

The V and J genes are TRBV2 and TRBJ2-1, with 8 positions matching TRBD1. The germline V gene has CDR1 SNHLY and CDR2 FYNNEI. V was clipped by 10 bases and J by 1 base; unmatched bases: 6. The CDR3 runs 14 residues. CDR3 sequence (DNA): TGTGCCACCCAGGGGGCGGGATCCTACAATGAGCAGTTCTTC. Translated, it gives CATQGAGSYNEQFF.

The chain uses TRBV19 and TRBJ2-3; the D is unclear. Germline-derived CDR1 and CDR2 are LNHDA and SQIVND (reference sequence). The V end was cut by 3 bases, the J end by 0 bases, with 7 bases between. CDR3 length: 14 residues. The CDR3 sequence: CASSILVSTDTQYF. For the CDR3, the DNA is TGTGCCAGTAGTATCTTAGTTAGCACAGATACGCAGTATTTT.

V is TRBV3-1 (or the pseudogene TRBV3-2) and J is TRBJ1-2; D not resolved. The CDR3 covers 16 residues. Trimming cost V 0 bases and J 2 bases, with 13 bases left between them. CDR1 is LGHDT, CDR2 YNNKEL, per germline (reference sequence). DNA of the CDR3: TGTGCCAGCAGCCAAGATCAACTAGGTCCCAACTATGGCTACACCTTC. Protein: CASSQDQLGPNYGYTF.

The V gene is TRBV6-1, the J gene TRBJ1-2, with TRBD1 as a possible D gene (6 bases). This CDR3 has 16 amino acids. Between the trimmed V and J ends, which lost 3 bases and 2 bases, there was a span of 16 bases. Germline V gene lookup returns CDR1 MNHNS and CDR2 SASEGT. Here the CDR3 DNA reads TGTGCCAGCAGTGATACAAACAGGGTGGAAAACTATGGCTACACCTTC. It yields the protein CASSDTNRVENYGYTF.

This clone was seen only a few times. The chain is built from TRBV29-1 and TRBJ2-1, with 7 bases that match TRBD2. Germline CDR1 reads SQVTM; CDR2 reads ANQGSEA. The CDR3 loop spans 14 amino acids. V was pared by 3 bases and J by 0 bases, with 2 bases of the junction left unmatched. The DNA for the CDR3 is TGCAGCGTTGAGCGGGGGAGCTCCTACAATGAGCAGTTCTTC. This codes for CSVERGSSYNEQFF.

This clone has only a few counts. The chain has TRBV19 and TRBJ1-5; the D gene is possibly TRBD1 (5 bases). V was cut by 5 bases and J by 0 bases, with 14 bases left in between. Germline CDR1 and CDR2: LNHDA and SQIVND (reference sequence). This CDR3 has 16 amino acids. The CDR3 spells CASSAGGINSNQPQHF. The CDR3 DNA is TGTGCCAGTAGTGCCGGGGGGATCAATAGCAATCAGCCCCAGCATTTT.

In this sample, this clone turned up a few times. The rearrangement uses TRBV18 and TRBJ1-2; D may be TRBD1 (5 bases). This CDR3 region has 16 residues. Trimming removed 2 bases at V and 8 bases at J, with 21 bases between. Germline loops: CDR1 KGHSH, CDR2 LQKENI. DNA for the CDR3: TGTGCCAGCTCACCATATTCCCTCGGCAGGGACTTCGGCTACACCTTC. This translates into CASSPYSLGRDFGYTF.

The gene calls are TRBV7-2 and TRBJ2-3; possible D gene TRBD2, 6 bases. The germline V gene encodes CDR1 SGHTA and CDR2 FQGNSA. The CDR3 extends over 17 amino acids. Between the trimmed V and J ends, which lost 7 bases and 0 bases, there was a span of 20 bases. CDR3 DNA sequence: TGTGCCAGCACACACTCGGCCGGGGGACTGAGCACAGATACGCAGTATTTT. It encodes CASTHSAGGLSTDTQYF.

The chain couples TRBV12-3 or TRBV12-4 to TRBJ1-2, with 7 bases fitting TRBD1. With V trimmed by 6 bases and J by 2 bases, 3 bases remained unmatched. CDR3 size: 13 residues. CDR3 in amino acids: CASSQGGNYGYTF. In nucleotides, the CDR3 is TGTGCCAGCAGCCAGGGGGGAAACTATGGCTACACCTTC.

The rearrangement uses TRBV7-2 and TRBJ2-5, with a possible D match to TRBD2 (5 bases). Trimming removed 3 bases at V and 5 bases at J, with 10 bases between. The CDR3 has 13 amino acids. The germline CDR1 and CDR2 sequences are SGHTA and FQGNSA. CDR3 region: CASSFGVPETQYF. As DNA, the CDR3 is TGTGCCAGCAGCTTCGGGGTTCCTGAGACCCAGTACTTC.

The gene calls are TRBV6-5 and TRBJ1-2; 7 nucleotides agree with TRBD1. This CDR3 spans 14 amino acids. CDR1 and CDR2 from the germline V gene are MNHEY and SVGAGI. Unmatched junction bases numbered 8, after V lost 2 bases and J lost 8 bases. CDR3 DNA: TGTGCCAGCAGTTACGTGTCAGGGGGAAGGGGCTACACCTTC. Its translation is CASSYVSGGRGYTF.

The CDR3 nucleotides read TGTGCCAGCAGTTTGGAGAGGGGGGGTGAAAAACTGTTTTTT. It encodes CASSLERGGEKLFF. The chain carries TRBV27 and TRBJ1-4; D perhaps matches TRBD1 (6 bases). Germline V lookup: CDR1 MNHEY, CDR2 SMNVEV (reference sequence). V was trimmed by 3 bases and J by 7 bases, leaving 12 bases between them. The CDR3 is 14 amino acids.

The chain is built from TRBV30 and TRBJ2-2; no definite D call. V dropped 1 base and J dropped 6 bases, with 12 bases sitting between them. CDR3 size: 14 residues. From germline, CDR1 is GTSNPN and CDR2 SVGIG (reference sequence). The CDR3 is CAWSAGSLAGELFF. In nucleotides, the CDR3 is TGTGCCTGGAGTGCGGGTAGTCTGGCCGGGGAGCTGTTTTTT.

About this clone: Other nucleotide sequences from this sample produce the same CDR3. This rearrangement joins TRBV7-2 to TRBJ2-5; D is unclear. CDR3 length: 13 residues. Germline V CDR1 and CDR2: SGHTA, FQGNSA. V was pared by 6 bases and J by 2 bases, with 10 bases between. CDR3 residues: CASSLTPQETQYF. The DNA of the CDR3 is TGTGCCAGCAGTCTGACACCACAAGAGACCCAGTACTTC.

The rearrangement uses TRBV6-6 and TRBJ2-7; D unresolved. Trimming took off 6 bases at V and 2 bases at J, with 14 bases between the two ends. The CDR3 covers 14 residues. Germline CDR1 reads MNHNY; CDR2 reads SVGAGI (reference sequence). The DNA of the CDR3 is TGTGCCAGCAGGCCACGCGGAGCCGCCTACGAGCAGTACTTC. Its translation is CASRPRGAAYEQYF.

V usage is TRBV7-2 and J usage is TRBJ2-6, with D possibly TRBD1 on 7 matching bases. Germline lookup yields CDR1 SGHTA and CDR2 FQGNSA. V was cut by 4 bases and J by 1 base, with 14 bases left in between. CDR3 length: 17 amino acids. CDR3 sequence: CASSSQGGGSGANVLTF. Here the CDR3 DNA reads TGTGCCAGCAGCTCTCAGGGGGGTGGATCTGGGGCCAACGTCCTGACTTTC.

The genes are TRBV10-3 and TRBJ2-1; no reliable D call. This CDR3 spans 15 amino acids. Germline CDR1 and CDR2: ENHRY and SYGVKD. V gave up 3 bases and J gave up 8 bases, with 17 bases separating them. The CDR3 loop is CAISDPTSRDHEQFF. As DNA, the CDR3 is TGTGCCATCAGTGACCCCACCTCACGCGATCATGAGCAGTTCTTC.

The chain has TRBV18 and TRBJ2-2; TRBD1 matches 9 bases. Germline loops: CDR1 KGHSH, CDR2 LQKENI. The CDR3 covers 17 residues. Losses at the gene ends were 4 bases for V and 2 bases for J; bases not matched to a gene: 8. DNA of the CDR3: TGTGCCAGCTCACTGTCCCGGGACAGGGTCAACACCGGGGAGCTGTTTTTT. This codes for CASSLSRDRVNTGELFF. Supplemented by reference TRBV18 and TRBJ2-2, the full variable domain reads NAGVMQNPRHLVRRRGQEARLRCSPMKGHSHVYWYRQLPEEGLKFMVYLQKENIIDESGMPKERFSAEFPKEGPSILRIQQVVRGDSAAYFCASSLSRDRVNTGELFFGEGSRLTVL.

The rearrangement joins TRBV28 to TRBJ1-1; TRBD1 matches at 12 bases. With V trimmed by 2 bases and J by 6 bases, 19 bases remained unmatched. The CDR3 is 20 residues long. The germline V gene encodes CDR1 MDHEN and CDR2 SYDVKM. This chain's CDR3 is CASSLRGRDRGLPNTSEAFF. CDR3 bases: TGTGCCAGCAGTTTACGGGGTCGGGACAGGGGGCTTCCCAACACTTCTGAAGCTTTCTTT. Supplemented by reference TRBV28 and TRBJ1-1, the full variable domain reads DVKVTQSSRYLVKRTGEKVFLECVQDMDHENMFWYRQDPGLGLRLIYFSYDVKMKEKGDIPEGYSVSREKKERFSLILESASTNQTSMYLCASSLRGRDRGLPNTSEAFFGQGTRLTVV.

The gene calls are TRBV2 and TRBJ2-3, with TRBD2 matching over 13 bases. J lost 5 bases, V lost 6 bases, and 8 bases had no gene match. From germline, CDR1 is SNHLY and CDR2 FYNNEI. There are 16 residues in the CDR3. CDR3 residues: CASSHGLAGDKDTQYF. The CDR3 DNA sequence: TGTGCCAGCAGCCACGGACTAGCGGGAGACAAAGATACGCAGTATTTT.

This sequence joins TRBV11-2 and TRBJ2-1; 9 bases are shared with TRBD2. Trimming removed 8 bases from V and 4 bases from J; junction bases left unmatched: 6. The CDR3 runs 14 residues. CDR1 and CDR2 (germline): SGHAT, FQNNGV. The CDR3 is CASDGGGGYNEQFF. The CDR3 DNA reads as TGTGCCAGCGACGGCGGGGGGGGTTACAATGAGCAGTTCTTC. The whole variable domain, remainder taken from reference TRBV11-2 and TRBJ2-1, is EAGVAQSPRYKIIEKRQSVAFWCNPISGHATLYWYQQILGQGPKLLIQFQNNGVVDDSQLPKDRFSAERLKGVDSTLKIQPAKLEDSAVYLCASDGGGGYNEQFFGPGTRLTVL.

The chain employs TRBV6-2 or TRBV6-3 and TRBJ2-7, with D tentatively TRBD1 (7 bases). The CDR3 spans 14 residues. Deletions cut 2 bases from V and 6 bases from J, with 14 bases between. Germline CDR1 and CDR2: MNHEY and SVGEGT. This chain's CDR3 is CASSYGGTVGEQYF. The CDR3 nucleotides are TGTGCCAGCAGTTACGGAGGGACAGTCGGCGAGCAGTACTTC.

V and J are TRBV5-5 and TRBJ2-1, with 9 bases matching TRBD2. Losses at the gene ends were 4 bases for V and 2 bases for J; bases not matched to a gene: 4. CDR3 length equals 15 residues. Looked up from germline, CDR1 is SGHKS and CDR2 is YYEKEE (reference sequence). CDR3 in DNA: TGTGCCAGCAGCCTTAGCGGGAGCCCCTACAATGAGCAGTTCTTC. Translating gives CASSLSGSPYNEQFF.

V is TRBV4-2 and J is TRBJ1-1; TRBD1 is a possible D gene (5 bases). Between the trimmed V and J ends, which lost 1 base and 2 bases, there was a span of 11 bases. The CDR3 is made up of 15 amino acids. Germline V gene data show CDR1 as LGHNA and CDR2 as YNFKEQ. In DNA, the CDR3 is TGTGCCAGCAGCCAAGGGCGACAGCTCAACACTGAAGCTTTCTTT. Amino acids: CASSQGRQLNTEAFF.

The chain combines TRBV6-5 with TRBJ1-1; 9 positions match TRBD1. CDR3 size: 14 residues. Per the germline V gene, CDR1 is MNHEY and CDR2 is SVGAGI. The ends lost 6 bases at V and 4 bases at J; junction bases unmatched: 6. For the CDR3, the DNA is TGTGCCAGCAGGCTGGGACAGGGCGGCACTGAAGCTTTCTTT. Residues: CASRLGQGGTEAFF.